This entry lists 26 T cell receptor beta chains sequenced from one sample in a study of CD8 T cells in Susac syndrome. An input of roughly 0.45 to 1 ug of RNA was subjected to reverse transcription using random hexamers. TCRdb reanalysed the immunoSEQ multiplex PCR reads using MiXCR and keeps one entry per CDR3 protein. The repertoire holds 200,000 to 300,000 distinct CDR3 sequences, with around 96% as singletons. The sample comprised CD4+ T cells from PBMCs. These receptors originate from a human donor with Susac syndrome.

This clonotype has only one observation. V gene TRBV7-9 combines with J gene TRBJ2-6; D is ambiguous. Looked up from germline, CDR1 is SEHNR and CDR2 is FQNEAQ (reference sequence). The germline V and J ends were trimmed by 4 bases and 2 bases, with 9 bases remaining between them. This CDR3 has 15 residues. The CDR3 region is CASSSRRAGANVLTF. The CDR3 DNA follows: TGTGCCAGCAGCTCTAGGCGTGCTGGGGCCAACGTCCTGACTTTC. Full variable domain (rest looked up from reference TRBV7-9 and TRBJ2-6): DTGVSQNPRHKITKRGQNVTFRCDPISEHNRLYWYRQTLGQGPEFLTYFQNEAQLEKSRLLSDRFSAERPKGSFSTLEIQRTEQGDSAMYLCASSSRRAGANVLTFGAGSRLTVL.

V gene TRBV30 combines with J gene TRBJ2-1, with no clear D. The V end lost 1 base, the J end lost 8 bases, and 6 bases lay between the germline ends. CDR3 length: 11 residues. Germline-derived CDR1 and CDR2 are GTSNPN and SVGIG (reference sequence). The CDR3 DNA reads TGTGCCTGGAGTGGAGTTTATGAGCAGTTCTTC. Its protein product is CAWSGVYEQFF.

The CDR3 loop is CASSPDAWDGDYGYTF. The CDR3 DNA sequence: TGTGCCAGCAGCCCAGATGCTTGGGACGGAGACTATGGCTACACCTTC. The chain employs TRBV7-8 and TRBJ1-2, with D perhaps TRBD1 (5 bases). Deletions cut 5 bases from V and 3 bases from J, with 19 bases between. The CDR3 covers 16 residues. CDR1 is SGHVS and CDR2 is FQNEAQ in the germline V gene.

This chain uses TRBV5-1 with TRBJ1-5, with a weak D call TRBD1 (5 bases). The CDR3 is 14 amino acids. Per germline, CDR1 SGHRS and CDR2 YFSETQ. V gave up 4 bases and J gave up 0 bases, with 8 bases separating them. The CDR3 DNA reads TGCGCCAGCAGCGAGGGGCTTAGCAATCAGCCCCAGCATTTT. Encoded protein: CASSEGLSNQPQHF.

The rearrangement joins TRBV29-1 to TRBJ2-7, with 8 bases matching TRBD1. The CDR3 sequence is 15 residues long. V shed 0 bases, J shed 1 base, and the junction held 5 bases outside the gene matches. Germline V lookup: CDR1 SQVTM, CDR2 ANQGSEA. CDR3 DNA sequence: TGCAGCGTTGAAGATGGACAGGGTGCGTCCTACGAGCAGTACTTC. Translating it yields CSVEDGQGASYEQYF.

The chain recombines TRBV20-1 with TRBJ1-2; D gene ambiguous. Germline assignment: CDR1 DFQATT and CDR2 SNEGSKA (reference sequence). V lost 5 bases to trimming and J lost 2 bases, with 15 bases between them. CDR3 size: 14 residues. The chain's CDR3 is CSASPSSGNYGYTF. The CDR3 DNA reads as TGCAGTGCTTCCCCTTCGTCCGGGAACTATGGCTACACCTTC.

This clonotype was detected once. This chain joins TRBV30 and TRBJ2-5, with 9 bases fitting TRBD1. The length of the CDR3 is 12 residues. Per germline, CDR1 GTSNPN and CDR2 SVGIG (reference sequence). The V segment lost 5 bases and the J segment 2 bases; nucleotides outside the gene matches: 0. DNA of the CDR3: TGTGCCTGGGGGACAGGGCAAGAGACCCAGTACTTC. Protein: CAWGTGQETQYF. The whole variable domain, remainder taken from reference TRBV30 and TRBJ2-5, is SQTIHQWPATLVQPVGSPLSLECTVEGTSNPNLYWYRQAAGRGLQLLFYSVGIGQISSEVPQNLSASRPQDRQFILSSKKLLLSDSGFYLCAWGTGQETQYFGPGTRLLVL.

CDR3 sequence reads: CSAGGKQGANTGELFF. For the CDR3, the DNA is TGCAGCGCCGGGGGTAAACAGGGGGCTAACACCGGGGAGCTGTTTTTT. The genes are TRBV29-1 and TRBJ2-2; TRBD1 aligns across 9 bases. Germline V gives CDR1 SQVTM, CDR2 ANQGSEA. The CDR3 is made up of 16 amino acids. V shed 7 bases, J shed 2 bases, and the junction held 11 bases outside the gene matches.

The chain carries TRBV5-6 and TRBJ2-5; D remains ambiguous. Germline V gives CDR1 SGHDT, CDR2 YYEEEE. V was shortened by 4 bases and J by 2 bases, with 15 bases between the two germline ends. This CDR3 spans 15 amino acids. This CDR3 reads CASSPILKQQETQYF. The CDR3 DNA reads TGTGCCAGCAGCCCCATTTTGAAACAGCAAGAGACCCAGTACTTC.

The chain couples TRBV20-1 to TRBJ1-2; 7 bases map to TRBD1. Germline V CDR1 and CDR2: DFQATT, SNEGSKA (reference sequence). The J segment lost 4 bases and the V segment lost 8 bases, leaving 7 bases of the junction unmatched. There are 12 residues in the CDR3. Written as DNA, the CDR3 is TGCAGTAGAGGGGGCGGGGGCTATGGCTACACCTTC. It translates to CSRGGGGYGYTF.

The chain has TRBV1 and TRBJ2-5; the D call of TRBD2 is as the table states it, not checked on the DNA. TRBV1 is a pseudogene. This CDR3 has 13 amino acids. CDR3 nucleotide sequence: TGCACCTGCGGAGCGGCAATCCAAGAGACCCAGTACTTC. This sequence encodes CTCGAAIQETQYF.

The chain employs TRBV28 and TRBJ2-5; D possibly corresponds to TRBD1 (6 bases). CDR1 is MDHEN and CDR2 is SYDVKM in the germline V gene. V gave up 3 bases and J gave up 5 bases, with 13 bases separating them. The CDR3 has 14 amino acids. The CDR3: CASSFGTLGETQYF. CDR3 nucleotide sequence: TGTGCCAGCAGTTTTGGGACACTTGGGGAGACCCAGTACTTC.

CDR3 amino acids: CASNSRAKGETQYF. CDR3 in DNA: TGTGCCAGCAATAGCAGGGCGAAGGGAGAGACCCAGTACTTC. The chain combines TRBV2 with TRBJ2-5; the D gene is possibly TRBD1 (5 bases). V was pared by 7 bases and J by 4 bases, with 16 bases between. CDR1 and CDR2 (germline): SNHLY, FYNNEI. The CDR3 is made up of 14 amino acids.

This chain connects TRBV5-1 to TRBJ1-4; D remains unclear. This CDR3 region has 15 residues. V was pared by 0 bases and J by 6 bases, with 12 bases between. Germline CDR1 and CDR2: SGHRS and YFSETQ. CDR3 sequence: CASSLDSQPHEKLFF. Written as DNA, the CDR3 is TGCGCCAGCAGCTTGGATTCACAGCCTCATGAAAAACTGTTTTTT.

This CDR3 reads CASRSGQSTPSV. The CDR3 coding sequence is TGTGCCAGCAGATCCGGACAGTCCACTCCGTCAGTC. This rearrangement joins TRBV6-6 to TRBJ2-7; a possible D gene is TRBD1 (6 bases). The CDR3 has 12 amino acids. Germline CDR1 MNHNY, CDR2 SVGAGI (reference sequence).

The V and J genes are TRBV6-5 and TRBJ1-1; D gene uncertain. Germline-derived CDR1 and CDR2 are MNHEY and SVGAGI. The CDR3 runs 11 residues. Between the trimmed V and J ends, which lost 7 bases and 8 bases, there was a span of 11 bases. This CDR3 is CASTRGSEAFF. For the CDR3, the DNA is TGTGCCAGCACCCGAGGTTCAGAAGCTTTCTTT.

This clonotype has only one observation. The chain carries TRBV19 and TRBJ1-2; TRBD1 matches at 8 bases. This CDR3 region has 13 residues. Germline V lookup: CDR1 LNHDA, CDR2 SQIVND (reference sequence). Unmatched junction bases numbered 6, after V lost 6 bases and J lost 6 bases. CDR3 region: CASRLRQGNGYTF. In nucleotides, the CDR3 is TGTGCCAGTAGACTCCGACAGGGGAATGGCTACACCTTC.

V is TRBV6-2 or TRBV6-3 and J is TRBJ2-5; TRBD1 or TRBD2 may be the D gene (5 bases each). CDR3 length equals 15 residues. V lost 5 bases to trimming and J lost 0 bases, with 13 bases between them. Germline V gives CDR1 MNHEY, CDR2 SVGEGT. The CDR3 coding sequence is TGTGCCAGCAGTCGGGACCCCCGCAACCAAGAGACCCAGTACTTC. Translating gives CASSRDPRNQETQYF.

The chain couples TRBV20-1 to TRBJ2-1; 13 bases fit TRBD2. Germline V gives CDR1 DFQATT, CDR2 SNEGSKA (reference sequence). V lost 5 bases and J lost 8; bases outside the gene matches: 6. The CDR3 extends over 14 amino acids. The CDR3 reads CSALTSGRRDEQFF. As DNA, the CDR3 is TGCAGTGCTCTGACTAGCGGGAGGCGGGATGAGCAGTTCTTC.

This chain uses TRBV9 with TRBJ2-7; 8 bases align to TRBD1. The CDR3 is 15 amino acids. Germline V gene sequence: CDR1 SGDLS, CDR2 YYNGEE. The V gene end was trimmed by 3 bases and the J gene end by 3 bases; junction bases not matched to a gene: 8. The CDR3: CASSAEDRGGYEQYF. The DNA for the CDR3 is TGTGCCAGCAGCGCAGAAGACAGGGGAGGCTACGAGCAGTACTTC.

J is TRBJ1-1 and V is TRBV14; D gene uncertain. Germline-derived CDR1 and CDR2 are SGHDN and FVKESK. V dropped 4 bases and J dropped 1 base, with 10 bases sitting between them. The CDR3 extends over 14 amino acids. CDR3 residues: CASSLYAANTEAFF. For the CDR3, the DNA is TGTGCCAGCAGCCTCTACGCAGCGAACACTGAAGCTTTCTTT.

This chain joins TRBV30 and TRBJ2-7; TRBD1 might be the D (6 bases). V was pared by 4 bases and J by 4 bases, with 11 bases between. The germline CDR1 and CDR2 sequences are GTSNPN and SVGIG (reference sequence). The CDR3 covers 12 residues. The CDR3, as DNA: TGTGCCTGGACGGACAGAGAGTACGAGCAGTACTTC. Protein: CAWTDREYEQYF.

The rearrangement links TRBV24-1 to TRBJ1-5, with D hard to call. This CDR3 spans 13 amino acids. Germline values: CDR1 KGHDR, CDR2 SFDVKD. V shed 5 bases and J shed 0 bases, with 4 bases lying between them. The CDR3 region has the DNA TGTGCCACCAGTGCGAATAGCAATCAGCCCCAGCATTTT. It is translated as CATSANSNQPQHF.

V usage is TRBV29-1 and J usage is TRBJ1-1; TRBD1 might be the D (5 bases). V lost 3 bases and J 0 bases, leaving 8 bases between the germline ends. In germline, CDR1 is SQVTM, CDR2 ANQGSEA. This CDR3 comprises 13 residues. The CDR3: CSVEKDMNTEAFF. DNA of the CDR3: TGCAGCGTTGAGAAGGACATGAACACTGAAGCTTTCTTT.

This chain uses TRBV7-2 with TRBJ2-3; no clear D gene. Germline V gives CDR1 SGHTA, CDR2 FQGNSA. The CDR3 runs to 8 residues. Trimming pared 2 bases from V and 14 bases from J, leaving 2 bases between. This CDR3 reads CASSLSYF. For the CDR3, the DNA is TGTGCCAGCAGCTTATCGTATTTT.

The chain is built from TRBV28 and TRBJ2-7, with 7 bases aligning to TRBD2. This CDR3 comprises 14 residues. Looked up from germline, CDR1 is MDHEN and CDR2 is SYDVKM. Trimming removed 6 bases from V and 0 bases from J; junction bases left unmatched: 5. CDR3 sequence: CASRPSGLSYEQYF. The DNA for the CDR3 is TGTGCCAGCAGACCTAGCGGACTCTCCTACGAGCAGTACTTC.